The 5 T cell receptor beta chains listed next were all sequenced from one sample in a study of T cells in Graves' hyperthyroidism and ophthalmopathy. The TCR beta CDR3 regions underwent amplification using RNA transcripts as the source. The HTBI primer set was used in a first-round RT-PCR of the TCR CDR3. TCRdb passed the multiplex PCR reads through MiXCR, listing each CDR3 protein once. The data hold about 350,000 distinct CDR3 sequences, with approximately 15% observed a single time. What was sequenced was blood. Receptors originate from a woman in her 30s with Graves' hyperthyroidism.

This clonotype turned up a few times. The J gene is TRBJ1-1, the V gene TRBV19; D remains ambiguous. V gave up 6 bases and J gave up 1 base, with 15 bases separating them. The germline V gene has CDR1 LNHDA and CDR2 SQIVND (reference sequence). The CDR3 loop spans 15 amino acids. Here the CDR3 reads CASRGIAIGNTEAFF. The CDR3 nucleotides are TGTGCCAGTAGGGGGATAGCGATAGGGAACACTGAAGCTTTCTTT.

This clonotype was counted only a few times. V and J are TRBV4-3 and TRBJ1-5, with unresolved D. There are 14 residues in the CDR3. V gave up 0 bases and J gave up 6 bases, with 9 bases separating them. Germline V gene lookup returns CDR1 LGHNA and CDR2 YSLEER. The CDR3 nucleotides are TGCGCCAGCAGCCAAGATCTGGTGAGTCAGCCCCAGCATTTT. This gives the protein CASSQDLVSQPQHF.

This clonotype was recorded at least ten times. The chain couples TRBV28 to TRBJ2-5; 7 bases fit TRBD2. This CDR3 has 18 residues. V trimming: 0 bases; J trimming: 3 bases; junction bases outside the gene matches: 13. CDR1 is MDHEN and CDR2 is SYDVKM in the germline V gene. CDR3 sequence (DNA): TGTGCCAGCAGTTTATGGGGGAGCGGGACGGCGGGGGAAGAGACCCAGTACTTC. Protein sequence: CASSLWGSGTAGEETQYF. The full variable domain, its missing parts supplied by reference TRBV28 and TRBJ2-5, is DVKVTQSSRYLVKRTGEKVFLECVQDMDHENMFWYRQDPGLGLRLIYFSYDVKMKEKGDIPEGYSVSREKKERFSLILESASTNQTSMYLCASSLWGSGTAGEETQYFGPGTRLLVL.

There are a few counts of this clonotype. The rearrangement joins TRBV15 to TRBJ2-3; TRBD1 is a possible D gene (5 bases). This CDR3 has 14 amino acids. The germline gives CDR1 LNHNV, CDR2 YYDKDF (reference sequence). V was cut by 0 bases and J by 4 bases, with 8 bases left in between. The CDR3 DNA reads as TGTGCCACCAGCAGAGAAAAGGGGTCAGATACGCAGTATTTT. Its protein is CATSREKGSDTQYF.

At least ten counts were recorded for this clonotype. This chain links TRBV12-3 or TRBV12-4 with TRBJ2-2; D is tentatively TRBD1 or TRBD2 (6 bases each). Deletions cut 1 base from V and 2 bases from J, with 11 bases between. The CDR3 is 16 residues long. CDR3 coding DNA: TGTGCCAGCAGTTTAGGCGGGGACATTAACACCGGGGAGCTGTTTTTT. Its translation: CASSLGGDINTGELFF.